Listed here is a single TCR beta chain. This CDR3 comprises 15 residues. The germline CDR1 and CDR2 sequences are SGHRS and YFSETQ. V lost 6 bases, J lost 0 bases, and 6 bases stayed unmatched. The method was immunoSEQ multiplex PCR; TCRdb's version includes in-frame clones alone and lacks a portion of them. The sample holds roughly 14,000 clones, around 81% seen once. This specimen comes from a study of technical replicates of blood from a few donors. This TCR was sampled from a human donor in good health. The chain combines TRBV5-1 with TRBJ2-7; TRBD1 aligns across 10 bases. Sequencing was performed on PBMCs. The CDR3: CASMDRDRGSYEQYF. DNA of the CDR3: TGCGCCAGCATGGACCGGGACAGGGGCTCCTACGAGCAGTACTTC. Variable domain in full (rest from reference TRBV5-1 and TRBJ2-7): KAGVTQTPRYLIKTRGQQVTLSCSPISGHRSVSWYQQTPGQGLQFLFEYFSETQRNKGNFPGRFSGRQFSNSRSEMNVSTLELGDSALYLCASMDRDRGSYEQYFGPGTRLTVT.